Listed here are 24 T cell receptor beta chains from one sample, sequenced in a study of blood T cell repertoires in COVID-19. Libraries were prepared by immunoSEQ multiplex PCR; TCRdb keeps only in-frame clonotypes and omits some of them. This table has over 45,000 clones, roughly 70% appearing once. The source material was peripheral blood. These receptors were taken from a woman in her forties or fifties with active or convalescent COVID-19.

The chain uses TRBV20-1 and TRBJ2-5, with D unclear. Per germline, CDR1 DFQATT and CDR2 SNEGSKA (reference sequence). V was trimmed by 4 bases and J by 5 bases, leaving 8 bases between them. The CDR3 sequence is 11 residues long. DNA of the CDR3: TGCAGTGCTAAAACCAGGGAGACCCAGTACTTC. It encodes CSAKTRETQYF.

The chain uses TRBV18 and TRBJ2-7, with D possibly matching TRBD2 (6 bases). CDR1 and CDR2 from the germline V gene are KGHSH and LQKENI. The CDR3 runs 15 residues. Trimming cost V 4 bases and J 5 bases, with 18 bases left between them. The CDR3 DNA sequence: TGTGCCAGCTCACAACTCCCAGGAGGGAGCCACGAGCAGTACTTC. This gives the protein CASSQLPGGSHEQYF.

CDR3 loop: CASSELAGEDQPQHF. The DNA for the CDR3 is TGCGCCAGCAGTGAGTTGGCAGGGGAAGATCAGCCCCAGCATTTT. The chain joins TRBV10-1 to TRBJ1-5, with D possibly matching TRBD1 (6 bases). The CDR3 covers 15 residues. Trimming removed 1 base at V and 5 bases at J, with 12 bases between. CDR1 and CDR2 (germline): WNHNN, SYGVQD (reference sequence).

This clone was detected only a few times. The CDR3 nucleotides read TGCGCCAGCAGTGAATCGGCGGGGCAGGGAAGCGGCTACACCTTC. This encodes CASSESAGQGSGYTF. The chain employs TRBV10-2 and TRBJ1-2; D may be TRBD1 (5 bases). The CDR3 is 15 amino acids. CDR1 WSHSY and CDR2 SAAADI come from the germline V gene. V was trimmed by 3 bases and J by 8 bases, leaving 19 bases between them.

The chain employs TRBV4-2 and TRBJ2-7; TRBD2 aligns across 9 bases. Germline V CDR1 and CDR2: LGHNA, YNFKEQ. CDR3 length: 18 residues. V was clipped by 0 bases and J by 2 bases; unmatched bases: 11. The CDR3: CASSQDGGGSGSPYEQYF. In nucleotides, the CDR3 is TGTGCCAGCAGCCAAGATGGAGGCGGTAGCGGGAGCCCCTACGAGCAGTACTTC.

The chain uses TRBV28 and TRBJ2-7; a possible D gene is TRBD1 (6 bases). V was trimmed by 7 bases and J by 1 base, leaving 11 bases between them. This CDR3 region has 13 residues. The germline V gene has CDR1 MDHEN and CDR2 SYDVKM. CDR3 DNA: TGTGCCAGCATCCAGGGACAATCCTACGAGCAGTACTTC. Protein: CASIQGQSYEQYF.

The rearrangement links TRBV6-5 to TRBJ2-7; TRBD1 aligns across 9 bases. The CDR3 has 15 amino acids. J lost 0 bases, V lost 7 bases, and 7 bases had no gene match. Germline V gene sequence: CDR1 MNHEY, CDR2 SVGAGI. The CDR3, as DNA: TGTGCCAGCACTCCACAGGGGGCTAACTCCTACGAGCAGTACTTC. As protein: CASTPQGANSYEQYF.

The chain joins TRBV6-2 or TRBV6-3 to TRBJ2-5; TRBD2 aligns across 12 bases. Trimming cost V 5 bases and J 10 bases; bases outside gene matches: 8. Germline CDR1 and CDR2: MNHEY and SVGEGT. CDR3 length: 14 residues. CDR3 nucleotide sequence: TGTGCCAGCAGTATCCTAGCGGGAGGGGTCGACCAGTACTTC. It translates to CASSILAGGVDQYF.

J is TRBJ1-3 and V is TRBV5-1; weak D call: TRBD1 (6 bases). CDR1 and CDR2 from the germline V gene are SGHRS and YFSETQ. V lost 4 bases and J lost 2, with 10 bases in between. The CDR3 is made up of 14 amino acids. The CDR3 DNA follows: TGCGCCAGCAGCCCTGACAGGACTGGAAACACCATATATTTT. Its translation: CASSPDRTGNTIYF.

This sequence joins TRBV11-2 and TRBJ1-2; maybe TRBD1 (5 bases). With 7 bases removed from V and 0 bases from J, the gap between germline ends came to 18 bases. The CDR3 runs 16 residues. Germline V gene sequence: CDR1 SGHAT, CDR2 FQNNGV. Here the CDR3 DNA reads TGTGCCAGCACGTCCATTTACAGGACTACTAACTATGGCTACACCTTC. This gives the protein CASTSIYRTTNYGYTF.

The chain recombines TRBV11-2 with TRBJ1-2; 8 nucleotides match TRBD1. The junction had 7 bases not matched to a gene; V was cut back by 3 bases and J by 1 base. Germline loops: CDR1 SGHAT, CDR2 FQNNGV. The CDR3 loop spans 16 amino acids. This CDR3 is CASSLGTGLYNYGYTF. CDR3 bases: TGTGCCAGCAGCTTGGGGACAGGACTCTATAACTATGGCTACACCTTC.

This sequence joins TRBV5-5 and TRBJ2-1; TRBD2 is a possible D gene (5 bases). The CDR3 sequence is 15 residues long. Per germline, CDR1 SGHKS and CDR2 YYEKEE (reference sequence). Trimming cost V 2 bases and J 5 bases, with 14 bases left between them. The chain's CDR3 is CASSFRTLPHNEQFF. CDR3 coding DNA: TGTGCCAGCAGCTTCCGGACTCTTCCCCACAATGAGCAGTTCTTC. Filled out from reference TRBV5-5 and TRBJ2-1, the complete variable domain reads DAGVTQSPTHLIKTRGQQVTLRCSPISGHKSVSWYQQVLGQGPQFIFQYYEKEERGRGNFPDRFSARQFPNYSSELNVNALLLGDSALYLCASSFRTLPHNEQFFGPGTRLTVL.

The CDR3 loop is CASSRKGAPSYEQYF. CDR3 nucleotides: TGTGCCAGTAGTCGGAAGGGGGCCCCTTCCTACGAGCAGTACTTC. The chain employs TRBV19 and TRBJ2-7, with TRBD1 matching 7 bases. The CDR3 is made up of 15 amino acids. The trim removed 5 bases at V and 1 base at J, leaving 8 bases unmatched. Germline lookup yields CDR1 LNHDA and CDR2 SQIVND (reference sequence). Full variable domain (outside the CDR3, taken from reference TRBV19 and TRBJ2-7): DGGITQSPKYLFRKEGQNVTLSCEQNLNHDAMYWYRQDPGQGLRLIYYSQIVNDFQKGDIAEGYSVSREKKESFPLTVTSAQKNPTAFYLCASSRKGAPSYEQYFGPGTRLTVT.

The J gene is TRBJ2-1, the V gene TRBV29-1; D may be TRBD2 (6 bases). Germline assignment: CDR1 SQVTM and CDR2 ANQGSEA. The V end lost 7 bases, the J end lost 9 bases, and 13 bases lay between the germline ends. This CDR3 has 11 amino acids. The CDR3 region has the DNA TGCAGCGCCGACGGAGGGACTGAGCAGTTCTTC. It is translated as CSADGGTEQFF.

The V and J genes are TRBV2 and TRBJ1-2; D ambiguous. This CDR3 has 15 amino acids. V shed 4 bases and J shed 4 bases, with 16 bases lying between them. Germline-derived CDR1 and CDR2 are SNHLY and FYNNEI. The DNA of the CDR3 is TGTGCCAGCAGTGTAGAGGAGGGAAGAGGCTATGGCTACACCTTC. Amino acids: CASSVEEGRGYGYTF.

The genes are TRBV29-1 and TRBJ1-2; weak D call: TRBD1 (6 bases). Germline V gene sequence: CDR1 SQVTM, CDR2 ANQGSEA. The CDR3 runs to 11 residues. With 6 bases removed from V and 8 bases from J, the gap between germline ends came to 13 bases. The CDR3 DNA follows: TGCAGCGTGATACAGGGTCACGGCTACACCTTC. Encoded protein: CSVIQGHGYTF.

The chain has TRBV19 and TRBJ2-1; TRBD1 matches at 9 bases. The ends lost 5 bases at V and 9 bases at J; junction bases unmatched: 2. Germline loops: CDR1 LNHDA, CDR2 SQIVND (reference sequence). There are 12 residues in the CDR3. The CDR3 loop is CASSLDRGEQFF. The CDR3 nucleotides are TGTGCCAGTAGTCTGGACAGGGGTGAGCAGTTCTTC. The whole variable domain, filled in from reference TRBV19 and TRBJ2-1, reads DGGITQSPKYLFRKEGQNVTLSCEQNLNHDAMYWYRQDPGQGLRLIYYSQIVNDFQKGDIAEGYSVSREKKESFPLTVTSAQKNPTAFYLCASSLDRGEQFFGPGTRLTVL.

The chain recombines TRBV30 with TRBJ1-1, with 7 bases lining up with TRBD1. Looked up from germline, CDR1 is GTSNPN and CDR2 is SVGIG (reference sequence). The CDR3 is 13 amino acids. The V segment lost 3 bases and the J segment 0 bases; nucleotides outside the gene matches: 1. For the CDR3, the DNA is TGTGCCTGGAGGGGACAGATGAACACTGAAGCTTTCTTT. It codes for CAWRGQMNTEAFF.

Only a few counts were recorded for this clone. The rearrangement links TRBV5-8 to TRBJ2-7; possibly TRBD1 for D (5 bases). Trimming left V 3 bases short and J 0 bases short, with 10 bases between. Germline V CDR1 and CDR2: SGHTS, YDEGEE. There are 14 residues in the CDR3. The CDR3 DNA follows: TGTGCCAGCAGCTCTAACAGGAACTCCTACGAGCAGTACTTC. Translation gives CASSSNRNSYEQYF.

The chain recombines TRBV28 with TRBJ1-1; D remains ambiguous. V was cut by 5 bases and J by 1 base, with 20 bases left in between. Germline loops: CDR1 MDHEN, CDR2 SYDVKM. This CDR3 is 17 amino acids long. The chain's CDR3 is CASSPFRGIKANTEAFF. The CDR3 DNA sequence: TGTGCCAGCAGTCCCTTCCGGGGTATCAAGGCGAACACTGAAGCTTTCTTT.

The rearrangement links TRBV9 to TRBJ2-1, with D possibly matching TRBD2 (6 bases). Germline lookup yields CDR1 SGDLS and CDR2 YYNGEE. The CDR3 loop spans 15 amino acids. Trimming cost V 2 bases and J 7 bases, with 16 bases left between them. CDR3 nucleotides: TGTGCCAGCAGCGTGCCCGACGGGAGTCGAAATGAGCAGTTCTTC. Its translation is CASSVPDGSRNEQFF.

This clone was counted only a few times. The genes are TRBV28 and TRBJ1-5; TRBD1 matches at 7 bases. Germline V gene sequence: CDR1 MDHEN, CDR2 SYDVKM. The CDR3 extends over 14 amino acids. V dropped 4 bases and J dropped 5; count of bases not matched to a gene: 5. DNA for the CDR3: TGTGCCAGCAGTTCAGGACAGGACGATCAGCCCCAGCATTTT. Its protein product is CASSSGQDDQPQHF.

The chain links TRBV11-2 to TRBJ2-7; D call uncertain. This CDR3 has 16 amino acids. From germline, CDR1 is SGHAT and CDR2 FQNNGV. Trimming stripped 7 bases from V and 6 bases from J, with 25 bases between. The CDR3 nucleotides are TGTGCCAGCACCACCCTTGGCCCTAGGTCGTCGGGCGAGCAGTACTTC. It encodes CASTTLGPRSSGEQYF.

This sequence joins TRBV5-4 and TRBJ1-2, with a possible D match to TRBD1 (6 bases). The length of the CDR3 is 14 residues. V shed 4 bases and J shed 6 bases, with 16 bases lying between them. Germline values: CDR1 SGHNT, CDR2 YYREEE (reference sequence). CDR3 region: CASSVRGGADGYTF. CDR3 DNA: TGTGCCAGCAGCGTCCGTGGGGGGGCGGATGGCTACACCTTC.